This T cell receptor beta chain was obtained from a study of shared clonotypes between healthy human individuals. Input per replicate PCR of unsorted PBMC was about 300 ng DNA, corresponding to about 30,000 T cell genomes. Here immunoSEQ multiplex PCR was the method, and the copy in TCRdb shows in-frame clones only, minus some. The data hold about 490,000 clones, with about 79% observed a single time. In unsorted samples, genomic DNA was obtained using around 100 million PBMCs. As regards this clone: Within the sample, other DNA sequences also encode this same CDR3.

The CDR3 is made up of 14 amino acids. J gave up 1 base and V 3 bases, and 2 bases lay outside the gene matches. Per germline, CDR1 SGDLS and CDR2 YYNGEE. This receptor was taken from a woman aged 40 to 55 in good health. Some clones in this sample may be carry-over from other donors' samples. The chain links TRBV9 to TRBJ2-7, with 9 bases that match TRBD1. Material: PBMCs. CDR3 sequence reads: CASSATGGSYEQYF. CDR3 DNA: TGTGCCAGCAGCGCGACAGGGGGTTCCTACGAGCAGTACTTC.